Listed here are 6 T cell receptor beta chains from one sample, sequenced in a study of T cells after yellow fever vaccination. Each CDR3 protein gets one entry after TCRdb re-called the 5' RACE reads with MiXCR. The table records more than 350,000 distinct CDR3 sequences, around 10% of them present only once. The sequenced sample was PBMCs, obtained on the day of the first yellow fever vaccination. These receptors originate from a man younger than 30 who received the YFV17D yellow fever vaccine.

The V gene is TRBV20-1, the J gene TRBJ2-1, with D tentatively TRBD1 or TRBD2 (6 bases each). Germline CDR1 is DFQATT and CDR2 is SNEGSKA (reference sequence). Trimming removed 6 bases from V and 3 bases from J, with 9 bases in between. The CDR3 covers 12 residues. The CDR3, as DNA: TGCAGTGCAGAGGGGGGCTACAATGAGCAGTTCTTC. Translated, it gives CSAEGGYNEQFF.

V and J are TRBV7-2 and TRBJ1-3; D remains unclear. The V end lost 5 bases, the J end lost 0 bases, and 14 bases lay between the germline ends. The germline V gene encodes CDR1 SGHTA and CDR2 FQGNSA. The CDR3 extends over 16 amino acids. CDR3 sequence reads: CASSVRTALSGNTIYF. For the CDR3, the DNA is TGTGCCAGCAGCGTGCGGACGGCTCTCTCTGGAAACACCATATATTTT. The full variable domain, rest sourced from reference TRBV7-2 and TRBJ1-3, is GAGVSQSPSNKVTEKGKDVELRCDPISGHTALYWYRQSLGQGLEFLIYFQGNSAPDKSGLPSDRFSAERTGGSVSTLTIQRTQQEDSAVYLCASSVRTALSGNTIYFGEGSWLTVV.

CDR3 loop: CSAPVLAAITDTQYF. The CDR3 bases are TGCAGTGCCCCCGTGCTAGCGGCAATCACAGATACGCAGTATTTT. The chain recombines TRBV20-1 with TRBJ2-3, with 7 bases lining up with TRBD2. V trimming: 6 bases; J trimming: 2 bases; junction bases outside the gene matches: 11. Germline V lookup: CDR1 DFQATT, CDR2 SNEGSKA (reference sequence). The CDR3 contains 15 residues.

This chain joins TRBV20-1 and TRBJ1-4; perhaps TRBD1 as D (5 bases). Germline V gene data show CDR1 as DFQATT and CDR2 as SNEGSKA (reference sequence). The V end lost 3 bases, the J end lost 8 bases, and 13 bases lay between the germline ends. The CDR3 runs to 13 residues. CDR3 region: CSARSTRQEKLFF. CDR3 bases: TGCAGTGCTAGGTCGACCAGACAGGAAAAACTGTTTTTT.

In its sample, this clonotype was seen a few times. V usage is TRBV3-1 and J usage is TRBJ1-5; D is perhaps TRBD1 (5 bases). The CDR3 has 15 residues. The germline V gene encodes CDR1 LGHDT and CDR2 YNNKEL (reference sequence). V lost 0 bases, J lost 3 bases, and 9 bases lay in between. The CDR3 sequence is CASSQDTGLNQPQHF. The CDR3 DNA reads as TGTGCCAGCAGCCAAGACACAGGTCTCAATCAGCCCCAGCATTTT.

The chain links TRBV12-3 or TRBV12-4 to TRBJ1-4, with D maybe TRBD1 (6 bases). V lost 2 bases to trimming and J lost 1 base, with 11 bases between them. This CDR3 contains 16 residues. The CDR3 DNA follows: TGTGCCAGCAGTTTATTCCAGGGGCTAACTAATGAAAAACTGTTTTTT. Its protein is CASSLFQGLTNEKLFF.